This TCR beta chain was identified in a study of chemoradiotherapy in HPV16-positive cancers. Repertoires were sampled repeatedly during chemoradiotherapy. Regarding the study as a whole: Non-HPV-specific T cells did not expand in tumors during treatment, whereas candidate HPV-specific clones and E7-related motifs did.

Remarks on this clone: Its specificity is not known.

TCRdb keeps only in-frame clones here, not all; method: immunoSEQ multiplex PCR. The data contain 15,000 to 20,000 clones, roughly 91% of them singletons. CDR3 length: 13 residues. Trimming left V 5 bases short and J 7 bases short, with 15 bases between. The germline gives CDR1 SGHVS, CDR2 FNYEAQ. The input for sequencing was blood, taken from a patient who underwent chemoradiotherapy. The chain carries TRBV7-6 and TRBJ2-7, with unresolved D. The clonotype was recovered from a human donor with HPV-associated anogenital cancer. CDR3 nucleotide sequence: TGTGCCAGCAGCCCCGACATAGGCTTTGAGCAGTACTTC. Encoded protein: CASSPDIGFEQYF.